These 19 T cell receptor beta chains came from one sample sequenced in a study of T cells expressing NK-cell markers. TCRdb reworked the 5' RACE reads into one entry per CDR3 protein, no DNA. Recorded for this sample: around 110,000 distinct CDR3 sequences. Sequencing was carried out using blood T cells: a sorted CD56 or NKG2C T cell subset, CD4+ or CD8+ T cells, or bulk PBMC T cells (not recorded which). These receptors were collected from a woman between 18 and 70 years old in good health.

V usage is TRBV20-1 and J usage is TRBJ2-2. The CDR3 sequence is 11 residues long. The germline V gene has CDR1 DFQATT and CDR2 SNEGSKA (reference sequence). This chain's CDR3 is CSARVLGELFF.

This sequence joins TRBV6-2 or TRBV6-3 and TRBJ1-5. Per the germline V gene, CDR1 is MNHEY and CDR2 is SVGEGT. The CDR3 is 13 residues long. The CDR3 region is CATEEHSNQPQHF.

V and J are TRBV25-1 and TRBJ2-5; there is no DNA to check the TCRdb D call of TRBD2. The CDR3 has 17 amino acids. Germline CDR1 reads MGHDK; CDR2 reads SYGVNS. CDR3 protein: CASSEYVTSGAQETQYF.

The chain couples TRBV6-2 or TRBV6-3 to TRBJ2-2; TCRdb's assignment of TRBD2 cannot be checked, as there is no DNA. From germline, CDR1 is MNHEY and CDR2 SVGEGT. The CDR3 spans 17 residues. This chain's CDR3 is CASSHPLGEVDTGELFF.

The rearrangement uses TRBV27 and TRBJ2-7. Germline CDR1 and CDR2: MNHEY and SMNVEV (reference sequence). The CDR3 length is 13 residues. The chain's CDR3 is CASSLGPLYEQYF.

The chain carries TRBV6-1 and TRBJ2-7; the D call of TRBD1 rests on TCRdb alone, since no DNA is present to check it. The length of the CDR3 is 15 residues. The V gene's germline CDR1 is MNHNS and CDR2 SASEGT. CDR3 sequence: CASSPGPARLYEQYF.

The chain is built from TRBV12-3 or TRBV12-4 and TRBJ2-1. The CDR3 has 11 residues. CDR3 sequence: CASSFAEEQFF.

The V gene is TRBV20-1, the J gene TRBJ1-5; TCRdb indicates TRBD1, and absent DNA this call remains unverified. Germline CDR1 reads DFQATT; CDR2 reads SNEGSKA (reference sequence). The CDR3 runs to 13 residues. CDR3 region: CSAYDRGNQPQHF.

This chain uses TRBV7-8 with TRBJ2-3. Germline lookup yields CDR1 SGHVS and CDR2 FQNEAQ. The CDR3 loop spans 12 amino acids. Here the CDR3 reads CASSLMTDTQYF.

V and J are TRBV27 and TRBJ2-1; the TCRdb D gene call, TRBD2, has no DNA to confirm it. This CDR3 is 16 amino acids long. CDR1 MNHEY and CDR2 SMNVEV come from the germline V gene (reference sequence). The chain's CDR3 is CASSQGAGGSHNEQFF.

This chain joins TRBV19 and TRBJ2-7. This CDR3 spans 16 amino acids. The germline CDR1 and CDR2 sequences are LNHDA and SQIVND (reference sequence). This CDR3 is CASGEKADPRIYEQYF.

The rearrangement links TRBV7-6 to TRBJ1-1; no DNA is available, so the TRBD1 call from TCRdb remains unchecked. From germline, CDR1 is SGHVS and CDR2 FNYEAQ. The length of the CDR3 is 12 residues. This chain's CDR3 is CASSPTGIEAFF.

The rearrangement links TRBV7-2 to TRBJ2-7; the TCRdb call, TRBD1, lacks DNA for checking. This CDR3 comprises 15 residues. In germline, CDR1 is SGHTA, CDR2 FQGNSA. The chain's CDR3 is CASSSRGKQDYEQYF.

The chain uses TRBV12-3 or TRBV12-4 and TRBJ1-5. CDR3 length equals 13 residues. CDR3 amino acids: CASSFVFDQPQHF.

The chain employs TRBV2 and TRBJ2-5; TCRdb returns TRBD2, unconfirmable since there is no DNA. The CDR3 loop spans 18 amino acids. CDR1 and CDR2 from the germline V gene are SNHLY and FYNNEI. The CDR3 spells CASSNRTSGGFMEETQYF. Filled out from reference TRBV2 and TRBJ2-5, the complete variable domain reads EPEVTQTPSHQVTQMGQEVILRCVPISNHLYFYWYRQILGQKVEFLVSFYNNEISEKSEIFDDQFSVERPDGSNFTLKIRSTKLEDSAMYFCASSNRTSGGFMEETQYFGPGTRLLVL.

The chain has TRBV12-3 or TRBV12-4 and TRBJ2-6; TCRdb designates TRBD1, a call that cannot be tested without DNA. The CDR3 totals 15 residues. CDR3 residues: CASSLGDSGANVLTF.

The V and J genes are TRBV2 and TRBJ2-2; TCRdb reports TRBD1, a call that lacks DNA to check it against. Germline assignment: CDR1 SNHLY and CDR2 FYNNEI. The CDR3 has 16 residues. The CDR3 is CASSEVRGALIGELFF.

The chain joins TRBV21-1 to TRBJ2-1; TCRdb lists TRBD2, though no DNA is available to test this call. TRBV21-1 is assigned pseudogene status. The CDR3 length is 15 residues. CDR3 sequence: CASSKASGRKNEQFF.

The V gene is TRBV4-1, the J gene TRBJ2-5. The V gene's germline CDR1 is MGHRA and CDR2 YSYEKL. The CDR3 extends over 15 amino acids. Here the CDR3 reads CASSQDRGSSETQYF.